The present entry profiles one T cell receptor (beta chain) with its context. Its matching antigen is unknown. The data were produced by immunoSEQ multiplex PCR, yet TCRdb's version contains in-frame clones alone and is incomplete. The table shows 50,000 to 75,000 clones, with roughly 95% occurring only once. The V and J ends lost 5 bases and 5 bases respectively, with 16 bases between them. The length of the CDR3 is 14 residues. CDR1 is SGHTA, CDR2 FQGNSA, per germline. The data were obtained in a study of brain T cells in children with intractable seizures. Overall study results and limits: Patients' HCMV serostatus was unknown; virus specificity rests on CDR3 similarity alone.

Surgery cases with the highest brain T cell transcript signatures were chosen for sequencing. At least one anti-epileptic drug was given before surgery. The V call is TRBV7-2, the J call TRBJ2-7; D is perhaps TRBD1 or TRBD2 (5 bases each). This sample comprised peripheral blood, obtained at surgery. The receptor comes from a boy in the first two years of life with focal cortical dysplasia and intractable seizures. CDR3 sequence reads: CASSLGPPRDEQYF. DNA for the CDR3: TGTGCCAGCAGCCTGGGACCTCCCCGAGACGAGCAGTACTTC.